The present T cell receptor (beta chain) was sequenced within a study of blood T cells in healthy people across ages. Study outcomes and limitations: Compared with aged donors, long-lived donors showed fewer expanded clones, suggesting selection.

This clonotype appeared a few times. As yet, its antigen is unknown. Alongside a J-beta primer mix, a sample-barcoded 5' primer served in a second PCR lasting about 7 to 11 cycles. Tags on each cDNA molecule came from a template-switch adaptor with 12 random nucleotides. TCRdb independently ran MiXCR on the 5' RACE reads; one entry per CDR3 protein. The sample includes around 850,000 distinct CDR3 sequences, roughly 35% of them seen just once. The CDR3 runs to 16 residues. V was clipped by 2 bases and J by 2 bases; unmatched bases: 6. The germline gives CDR1 ENHRY, CDR2 SYGVKD. The chain joins TRBV10-3 to TRBJ2-1, with 7 bases identical to TRBD1. Sequenced: blood. The receptor was derived from a man between 18 and 35 years old in good health. The CDR3 loop reads CAISEGQQGTYNEQFF. The CDR3 region has the DNA TGTGCCATCAGTGAGGGACAACAGGGGACCTACAATGAGCAGTTCTTC.